In its sample, the clone carrying this T cell receptor beta chain was seen once. Its antigen remains unknown. The CDR3 covers 13 residues. The germline gives CDR1 SGHAT, CDR2 FQNNGV. With 8 bases removed from V and 5 bases from J, the gap between germline ends came to 16 bases. Treatment described: oral pan-JAK inhibitor, 5-10 mg twice daily. These data belong to a study of CD8+ T cells in alopecia areata. At the level of the study: Treated patients were scored for severity by percent of scalp affected. Findings of the study overall: With tofacitinib ongoing, many expanded lesional clones persisted in both scalp and blood. Mice showed TCR sharing more clearly than patients did, possibly owing to HLA. Association of baseline CD8+ expansion with response is uncertain owing to one nonresponder.

Extracted RNA was reverse transcribed, and the resulting cDNA served as sequencing template. Only in-frame clones appear in the TCRdb table, and some are missing; sequencing was by immunoSEQ multiplex PCR. Of 150,000 to 250,000 clones listed, 55% to 70% are singletons. The sequences come from CD4+ T cells sorted from blood, collected at week 4, from a patient treated with tofacitinib. The chain is built from TRBV11-2 and TRBJ2-7, with D possibly matching TRBD1 (5 bases). The source is a human donor with alopecia areata. CDR3 sequence (DNA): TGTGCCAGCTCCGACGGCAGGGTCCACGAGCAGTACTTC. Protein product: CASSDGRVHEQYF.